This section outlines one T cell receptor beta chain sequence together with its context. These data come from a study of T cell responses to AZD1222 COVID-19 vaccine. V gave up 5 bases and J gave up 6 bases, with 10 bases separating them. Germline-derived CDR1 and CDR2 are SGHVS and FQNEAQ. There are 13 residues in the CDR3. The table came from immunoSEQ multiplex PCR; TCRdb's copy has only in-frame clones and leaves some out. Found here are roughly 150,000 clones, roughly 85% of them singletons; the top ten hold 0.85% to 1.1%. This chain uses TRBV7-8 with TRBJ2-2, with a tentative D call TRBD1 (5 bases). This specimen consisted of peripheral blood, obtained 28 days after the second AZD1222 dose. The receptor's source is an adult who received the AZD1222 COVID-19 vaccine. This CDR3 is CASSETGPGELFF. For the CDR3, the DNA is TGTGCCAGCAGCGAAACAGGTCCCGGGGAGCTGTTTTTT.